Here is one T cell receptor (beta chain) with its context. Its antigen is not identified. This record belongs to a study of T cell responses to AZD1222 COVID-19 vaccine. Study in general: Second-dose groups at about 4 or about 12 weeks were pooled.

Study-level points and caveats: The donor cohort was predominantly white British with a female majority, and clonal diversity may have been underestimated. Recipients of AZD1222 seropositive at baseline numbered only five or six.

This CDR3 region has 13 residues. Germline V gives CDR1 SNHLY, CDR2 FYNNEI. Between the trimmed V and J ends, which lost 3 bases and 2 bases, there was a span of 2 bases. Measured with immunoSEQ multiplex PCR; TCRdb has only the in-frame clones, and not every one. The table includes under 200,000 clones, about 91% detected once. The sequence was obtained from an adult in good health. The chain is built from TRBV2 and TRBJ1-6; D remains unclear. The source was peripheral blood, collected on day 0 of AZD1222 vaccination. The DNA for the CDR3 is TGTGCCAGCAGTGAGGCCTATAATTCACCCCTCCACTTT. Translated, it gives CASSEAYNSPLHF.